Listed here are 29 T cell receptor beta chains from one sample, sequenced in a study of blood T cells in healthy people across ages. The use of a sample-barcoded 5' primer and a J-beta primer mix characterized a second PCR of about 7 to 12 cycles. TCRdb passed the 5' RACE reads through MiXCR, listing each CDR3 protein once. The sample includes approximately 800,000 distinct CDR3 sequences, 20% to 25% of them seen just once. These data were also reused for a study on T cells of mothers and their children.

Sequences were obtained from blood. Every receptor here comes from a boy between 10 and 17 years old in good health.

The chain joins TRBV6-5 to TRBJ1-2; 12 bases are shared with TRBD1. V was clipped by 0 bases and J by 3 bases; unmatched bases: 8. The germline CDR1 and CDR2 sequences are MNHEY and SVGAGI. The CDR3 contains 18 residues. The CDR3 DNA reads as TGTGCCAGCAGTTACTCGTCGGGACAGGGGGCTTTTGACTATGGCTACACCTTC. Its translation is CASSYSSGQGAFDYGYTF.

This clonotype was seen a few times. J is TRBJ2-1 and V is TRBV4-2; D not resolved. V was pared by 0 bases and J by 0 bases, with 9 bases between. Germline V lookup: CDR1 LGHNA, CDR2 YNFKEQ. This CDR3 is built from 16 residues. CDR3 protein: CASSQDRSFSYNEQFF. CDR3 sequence (DNA): TGTGCCAGCAGCCAAGATAGGAGCTTCTCCTACAATGAGCAGTTCTTC.

The CDR3 reads CASSPRPEETQYF. DNA for the CDR3: TGTGCCAGCAGCCCACGACCGGAGGAGACCCAGTACTTC. The chain is built from TRBV11-2 and TRBJ2-5; no definite D call. From germline, CDR1 is SGHAT and CDR2 FQNNGV. The CDR3 has 13 amino acids. The V end lost 5 bases, the J end lost 5 bases, and 12 bases lay between the germline ends.

This clonotype was observed a handful of times. This chain joins TRBV10-3 and TRBJ1-2; D might be TRBD1 (6 bases). V shed 1 base and J shed 6 bases, with 9 bases lying between them. The CDR3 runs 13 residues. The germline V gene encodes CDR1 ENHRY and CDR2 SYGVKD. The CDR3 DNA reads TGTGCCATCAGTGAGTGGGGGGCAGATGGCTACACCTTC. Translating gives CAISEWGADGYTF.

The chain couples TRBV28 to TRBJ2-5; D is unclear. Germline loops: CDR1 MDHEN, CDR2 SYDVKM. Trimming cost V 1 base and J 4 bases, with 16 bases left between them. This CDR3 is built from 16 residues. The CDR3 bases are TGTGCCAGCAGTTTATTACTGCGCCCTACCCTAGAGACCCAGTACTTC. It encodes CASSLLLRPTLETQYF.

This clonotype has a handful of counts. The chain combines TRBV29-1 with TRBJ2-5; TRBD2 is a possible D gene (6 bases). Near its end, the DNA agrees better with TRBJ2-7, so the J call may be wrong. CDR1 SQVTM and CDR2 ANQGSEA come from the germline V gene. The CDR3 has 11 residues. The CDR3 region is CSGGGLYEQYF. Here the CDR3 DNA reads TGCAGCGGTGGAGGGCTATACGAGCAGTACTTC.

This clonotype appeared a single time. The J gene is TRBJ2-5, the V gene TRBV12-3 or TRBV12-4; D is unresolved. Judging by the DNA end, TRBJ2-1 fits better; the J call may be wrong. CDR3 size: 16 residues. The CDR3 sequence: CASSLGRSVPYNEQFF. CDR3 nucleotides: TGTGCCAGCAGTTTAGGTCGGTCAGTTCCCTACAATGAGCAGTTCTTC.

The sample holds a few counts of this clonotype. This rearrangement joins TRBV7-6 to TRBJ2-7; TRBD2 aligns across 9 bases. Germline loops: CDR1 SGHVS, CDR2 FNYEAQ. Trimming removed 4 bases from V and 0 bases from J; junction bases left unmatched: 4. The CDR3 extends over 15 amino acids. CDR3 DNA sequence: TGTGCCAGCAGCTCCAGCGGGGGGCGCTCCTACGAGCAGTACTTC. Protein product: CASSSSGGRSYEQYF.

J is TRBJ1-6 and V is TRBV7-8; TRBD1 matches at 7 bases. The length of the CDR3 is 19 residues. The ends lost 4 bases at V and 0 bases at J; junction bases unmatched: 12. Germline assignment: CDR1 SGHVS and CDR2 FQNEAQ. CDR3 sequence reads: CASSSDPGQLSSYNSPLHF. The DNA of the CDR3 is TGTGCCAGCAGCTCAGACCCGGGACAGCTTAGCTCCTATAATTCACCCCTCCACTTT.

This clonotype was counted a few times. The DNA of the CDR3 is TGTGCCAGCAGCACCCCGGCAGGGGGGACTGAAGCTTTCTTT. It yields the protein CASSTPAGGTEAFF. V usage is TRBV7-2 and J usage is TRBJ1-1, with 7 bases identical to TRBD1. The CDR3 is made up of 14 amino acids. V dropped 5 bases and J dropped 5; count of bases not matched to a gene: 8. CDR1 is SGHTA, CDR2 FQGNSA, per germline.

This clonotype has only a few counts. The V gene is TRBV4-1, the J gene TRBJ1-1; 8 bases align to TRBD1. The CDR3 extends over 15 amino acids. The trim removed 2 bases at V and 2 bases at J, leaving 4 bases unmatched. CDR1 and CDR2 from the germline V gene are MGHRA and YSYEKL. The CDR3, as DNA: TGCGCCAGCAGCCAAAACCAGGGGGCAAACACTGAAGCTTTCTTT. This codes for CASSQNQGANTEAFF.

The V call is TRBV11-1, the J call TRBJ1-6; no clear D gene. The CDR3 totals 14 residues. Per germline, CDR1 SGHAT and CDR2 FQDESV (reference sequence). Trimming took off 2 bases at V and 5 bases at J, with 7 bases between the two ends. CDR3 coding DNA: TGTGCCAGCAGCTTATGGCATGATAATTCACCCCTCCACTTT. Its translation is CASSLWHDNSPLHF.

The chain is built from TRBV20-1 and TRBJ2-2; TRBD2 matches 12 bases. CDR1 is DFQATT and CDR2 is SNEGSKA in the germline V gene (reference sequence). Trimming took 5 bases from V and 6 from J; bases not matched to a gene: 10. There are 16 residues in the CDR3. The CDR3 loop is CSAPYRLAGVAGELFF. CDR3 sequence (DNA): TGCAGTGCTCCTTACCGACTAGCGGGAGTGGCCGGGGAGCTGTTTTTT.

This clonotype was seen a few times. The chain links TRBV6-2 or TRBV6-3 to TRBJ2-1; D is unresolved. Germline CDR1 and CDR2: MNHEY and SVGEGT. This CDR3 is built from 17 residues. Trimming removed 2 bases at V and 0 bases at J, with 14 bases between. The CDR3 DNA reads TGTGCCAGCAGTTACAGCAGAAAATTGCACTCCTACAATGAGCAGTTCTTC. Amino acids: CASSYSRKLHSYNEQFF.

A note on this clonotype: Germline is not matched at one junction end, which may reflect a read error. The chain uses TRBV20-1 and TRBJ2-3; 14 bases map to TRBD2. This CDR3 is 18 amino acids long. CDR1 DFQATT and CDR2 SNEGSKA come from the germline V gene (reference sequence). The DNA of the CDR3 is TGCAGTGCGAGAGAAACAGGGACTAGCGGGAGTGGCACAGATACGCAGTATTTT. As protein: CSARETGTSGSGTDTQYF.

The chain links TRBV20-1 to TRBJ2-1; the D is unclear. The CDR3 sequence is 12 residues long. Germline V gene data show CDR1 as DFQATT and CDR2 as SNEGSKA (reference sequence). Trimming stripped 0 bases from V and 7 bases from J, with 7 bases between. The DNA for the CDR3 is TGCAGTGCTAGAGATATCGTGAATGAGCAGTTCTTC. This translates into CSARDIVNEQFF.

In its sample, this clonotype was seen a few times. This chain joins TRBV11-2 and TRBJ2-1; 7 bases are shared with TRBD2. V dropped 6 bases and J dropped 6; count of bases not matched to a gene: 5. The CDR3 spans 13 residues. Per germline, CDR1 SGHAT and CDR2 FQNNGV. CDR3 sequence (DNA): TGTGCCAGCAGTCCCGGGACTATCAATGAGCAGTTCTTC. Translated: CASSPGTINEQFF.

The gene calls are TRBV7-2 and TRBJ2-7; TRBD2 might be the D (7 bases). Germline V gives CDR1 SGHTA, CDR2 FQGNSA. V shed 5 bases and J shed 7 bases, with 21 bases lying between them. This CDR3 contains 15 residues. CDR3 nucleotide sequence: TGTGCCAGCAGCCCCCGGTTTGAAGGGGGGGAGGAGCAGTACTTC. This encodes CASSPRFEGGEEQYF.

This clonotype has just one count. J is TRBJ1-2 and V is TRBV7-9; 7 nucleotides match TRBD1. This CDR3 comprises 16 residues. CDR1 and CDR2 from the germline V gene are SEHNR and FQNEAQ (reference sequence). V dropped 1 base and J dropped 2; count of bases not matched to a gene: 7. CDR3 residues: CASSLVSGTVNYGYTF. The CDR3 nucleotides are TGTGCCAGCAGCTTAGTCTCCGGGACAGTCAACTATGGCTACACCTTC.

This clonotype was seen more than once but under ten times. The rearrangement joins TRBV7-9 to TRBJ2-3; TRBD2 matches at 7 bases. J was trimmed by 2 bases and V by 4 bases; bases with no gene match: 15. CDR1 is SEHNR and CDR2 is FQNEAQ in the germline V gene (reference sequence). The CDR3 has 18 amino acids. The CDR3 DNA is TGTGCCAGCAGCTCCCTTACCTATGGGAGCGGGGTCACAGATACGCAGTATTTT. As protein: CASSSLTYGSGVTDTQYF.

This clonotype was detected only a few times. This chain connects TRBV11-2 to TRBJ2-5, with TRBD1 identical over 7 bases. CDR1 and CDR2 from the germline V gene are SGHAT and FQNNGV. Losses at the gene ends were 5 bases for V and 4 bases for J; bases not matched to a gene: 4. This CDR3 spans 13 amino acids. CDR3 coding DNA: TGTGCCAGCAGCATGAGGACAGGAGAGACCCAGTACTTC. This translates into CASSMRTGETQYF.

The genes are TRBV28 and TRBJ2-5, with 7 bases identical to TRBD2. Germline trimming cut 6 bases from V and 3 bases from J; bases unmatched to any gene: 1. CDR1 is MDHEN and CDR2 is SYDVKM in the germline V gene. This CDR3 region has 12 residues. The CDR3 sequence is CASRGTKETQYF. The CDR3 DNA sequence: TGTGCCAGCAGGGGGACTAAAGAGACCCAGTACTTC.

This clonotype has only a few counts. This chain joins TRBV6-1 and TRBJ1-1, with D perhaps TRBD1 (5 bases). Trimming took off 6 bases at V and 8 bases at J, with 19 bases between the two ends. Germline V gene data show CDR1 as MNHNS and CDR2 as SASEGT. This CDR3 comprises 14 residues. Here the CDR3 DNA reads TGTGCCAGCAGATGGTCAGTGAGTGGGACCGAAGCTTTCTTT. This gives the protein CASRWSVSGTEAFF.

The V gene is TRBV7-9, the J gene TRBJ2-2, with D maybe TRBD1 (6 bases). This CDR3 has 14 residues. Looked up from germline, CDR1 is SEHNR and CDR2 is FQNEAQ (reference sequence). Trimming cost V 4 bases and J 4 bases, with 10 bases left between them. CDR3 sequence: CASSSGHRTGELFF. The CDR3 nucleotides are TGTGCCAGCAGCTCGGGACACCGCACCGGGGAGCTGTTTTTT.

V and J are TRBV29-1 and TRBJ2-1, with 11 bases matching TRBD1. Unmatched junction bases numbered 4, after V lost 6 bases and J lost 3 bases. In germline, CDR1 is SQVTM, CDR2 ANQGSEA. CDR3 length: 14 amino acids. CDR3 nucleotides: TGCAGCGTCCGGGACAGGGGGGACTACAATGAGCAGTTCTTC. Translated, it gives CSVRDRGDYNEQFF.

This clonotype was picked up a small number of times. This chain connects TRBV29-1 to TRBJ2-7; D is perhaps TRBD1 or TRBD2 (5 bases each). Per germline, CDR1 SQVTM and CDR2 ANQGSEA. This CDR3 is built from 15 residues. V was trimmed by 6 bases and J by 2 bases, leaving 20 bases between them. CDR3 coding DNA: TGCAGCGTCTCAACGGACTGGCCGGGGCCCTACGAGCAGTACTTC. This codes for CSVSTDWPGPYEQYF.

The CDR3 sequence: CASSLIGQPNTIYF. The CDR3 nucleotides are TGTGCCAGCAGTTTAATTGGACAACCAAACACCATATATTTT. The chain combines TRBV28 with TRBJ1-3; the D gene is possibly TRBD1 (5 bases). CDR1 and CDR2 from the germline V gene are MDHEN and SYDVKM. V lost 2 bases, J lost 6 bases, and 11 bases lay in between. The CDR3 length is 14 residues.

This clonotype was observed a handful of times. V is TRBV28 and J is TRBJ2-1, with unresolved D. Trimming took 5 bases from V and 0 from J, leaving 11 bases between them. CDR3 length: 15 amino acids. The germline V gene encodes CDR1 MDHEN and CDR2 SYDVKM. The CDR3 here is CASSTTGISYNEQFF. The CDR3 DNA follows: TGTGCCAGCAGTACAACGGGTATCTCCTACAATGAGCAGTTCTTC.

As regards this clonotype: At one boundary the junction diverges from the germline segment, which might be a read error. For the CDR3, the DNA is TGCAGTGTTAGATCCCGGGGGCAGGGGGGATCACCCCTCCACTTT. It encodes CSVRSRGQGGSPLHF. The V and J genes are TRBV20-1 and TRBJ1-6; 7 bases align to TRBD1. The CDR3 has 15 amino acids. Germline CDR1 is DFQATT and CDR2 is SNEGSKA (reference sequence).